Presented here are 2 T cell receptor beta chains from one specimen sequenced in a study of T cell repertoires in cytomegalovirus infection. TCRdb itself ran the reads through MiXCR, one entry per CDR3 protein. The data contain 900,000 to 950,000 distinct CDR3 sequences, 30% to 40% of them seen just once; the ten biggest clones take up 11% to 15%. Their recognized antigens are unknown. The material was cultured CD8+ T cells from PBMCs, obtained from culture after CMV antigen stimulation. The receptors stem from a human donor in good health (CMV status not recorded). Some clones in this sample may be carry-over from other donors' samples.

This clonotype was seen many times. The chain is built from TRBV7-2 and TRBJ2-7; no clear D. The ends were cut back, 3 bases at V and 4 bases at J, with 13 bases in the middle. Germline V gene lookup returns CDR1 SGHTA and CDR2 FQGNSA. The CDR3 totals 14 residues. The CDR3 loop is CASSLHHMGYEQYF. Written as DNA, the CDR3 is TGTGCCAGCAGCTTGCACCACATGGGTTACGAGCAGTACTTC.

V and J are TRBV6-5 and TRBJ1-5; TRBD1 matches at 10 bases. This CDR3 is 15 amino acids long. V was pared by 6 bases and J by 7 bases, with 9 bases of the junction left unmatched. Germline V lookup: CDR1 MNHEY, CDR2 SVGAGI. CDR3 coding DNA: TGTGCCAGCAGACCCGGGACAGGGGTATTCCAGCCCCAGCATTTT. It encodes CASRPGTGVFQPQHF.